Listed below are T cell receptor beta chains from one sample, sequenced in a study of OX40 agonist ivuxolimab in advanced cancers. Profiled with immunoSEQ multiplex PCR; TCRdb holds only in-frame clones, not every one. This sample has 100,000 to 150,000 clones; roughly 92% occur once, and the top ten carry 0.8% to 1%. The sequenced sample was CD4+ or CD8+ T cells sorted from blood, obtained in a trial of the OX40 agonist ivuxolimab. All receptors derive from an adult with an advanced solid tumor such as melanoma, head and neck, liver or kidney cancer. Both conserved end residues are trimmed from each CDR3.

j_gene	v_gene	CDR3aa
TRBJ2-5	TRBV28	ASSPPANSQY
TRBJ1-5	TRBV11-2	ASSQANSNQPQH
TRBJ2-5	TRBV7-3	ASSPSNTKKTQY
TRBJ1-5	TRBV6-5	ASSPGTGGWQPQH
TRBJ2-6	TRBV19	ASSIAGIPGANVLT
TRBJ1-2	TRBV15	ATSREGLTNYGYT
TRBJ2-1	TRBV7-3	ASSPGAAGNNEQF
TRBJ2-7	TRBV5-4	ASSSDRAAYEQY
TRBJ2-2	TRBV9	ASGARGTVSSGELF
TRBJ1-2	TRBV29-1	SVGIEKGYT
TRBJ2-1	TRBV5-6	ASSSDKTSGTYNEQF
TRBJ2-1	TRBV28	ASSLDQREQF
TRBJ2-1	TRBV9	ASSVDPGTSGYNEQF
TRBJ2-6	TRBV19	ASSPTGLAGSSGANVLT
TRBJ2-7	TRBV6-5	ASSSWASSYEQY
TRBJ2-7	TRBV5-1	ASSLGGRAYEQY
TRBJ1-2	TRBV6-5	ASIGDGYT
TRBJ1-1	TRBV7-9	ASRDGWETEAF
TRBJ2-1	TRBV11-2	ASRTPNNNEQF
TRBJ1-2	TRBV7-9	ASIQDTGGYGYT
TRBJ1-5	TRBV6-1	ASSERAGLSNQPQH
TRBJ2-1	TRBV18	ASSPSGGLALLEQF
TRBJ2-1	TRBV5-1	ASGESPLAGIEQF
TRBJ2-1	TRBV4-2	ASSQELDEQF
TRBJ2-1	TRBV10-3	AISETGVNEQF
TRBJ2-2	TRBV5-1	ASSQGQGPTGELF
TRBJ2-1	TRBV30	AWSYMGGPGDEQF
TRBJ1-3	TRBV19	ASSRRQSGNTIY
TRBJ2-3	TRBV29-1	SVTVGTDTQY
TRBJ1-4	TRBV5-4	ASSPTYPGRNEKLF
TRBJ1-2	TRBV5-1	ASGGEEGYT
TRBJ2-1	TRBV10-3	AISEAERMSSYNEQF
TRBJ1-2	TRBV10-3	AISEKGDRNYGYT
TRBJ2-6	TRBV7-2	ASSRRSAGANVLT
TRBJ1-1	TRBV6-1	ASSGNRGTEAF
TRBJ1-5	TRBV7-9	ASSLGQRPSGNQPQH
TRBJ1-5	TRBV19	ASSTRTGRGNQPQH
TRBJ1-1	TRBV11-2	ASSLGQGLAF
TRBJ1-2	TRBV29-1	SGGGYT
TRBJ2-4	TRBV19	ASSIIGGQPKNIQY
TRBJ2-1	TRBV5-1	ASSLAQGAMGEQF
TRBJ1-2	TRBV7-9	ASSRQGADGYT
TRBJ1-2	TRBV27	ASSFRIGDLRDYGYT
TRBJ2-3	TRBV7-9	ASSFLSTDTQY
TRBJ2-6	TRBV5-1	ASSLGGSRGANVLT